The source of this TCR beta chain is a study of cytomegalovirus exposure and HLA in healthy donors. The PCR ran on 60 Vbeta and 13 Jbeta primers. Libraries were prepared by immunoSEQ multiplex PCR; TCRdb keeps only in-frame clonotypes and omits some of them. The sample data list approximately 110,000 clones. Points on this clone: The antigen remains undetermined.

This CDR3 spans 13 amino acids. Germline CDR1 MNHNS, CDR2 SASEGT. Trimming stripped 4 bases from V and 3 bases from J, with 10 bases between. Overall study findings and caveats: Later analysis identified about 17,000 TCR beta sequences associated with HLA alleles, using a false discovery rate threshold of 0.05.

The receptor was derived from a man aged 35 to 55 in good health and CMV-seronegative. The chain combines TRBV6-1 with TRBJ2-7, with D maybe TRBD1 (5 bases). What was sequenced was PBMCs. CDR3 nucleotide sequence: TGTGCCAGCAGTGGTGGACACAACTACGAGCAGTACTTC. Its protein is CASSGGHNYEQYF.